These T cell receptor beta chains were read from a single sample in a study of blood T cell repertoires in COVID-19. The protocol was immunoSEQ multiplex PCR, while the TCRdb copy is restricted to in-frame clones and leaves out a portion. The data show more than 55,000 clones, less than 90% seen once. The sample taken for sequencing was peripheral blood. The receptors here all came from a man in his fifties with active COVID-19. The CDR3 runs from the conserved cysteine through the conserved F or W. D genes are given only for firm matches.

d_gene	v_gene	j_gene	CDR3aa
-	TRBV4-3	TRBJ1-1	CASSHGGRNTEAFF
TRBD1	TRBV5-1	TRBJ2-2	CASSITGGTGELFF
-	TRBV15	TRBJ2-2	CATSSRGAGELFF
-	TRBV27	TRBJ1-6	CASSYRESSSPLHF
TRBD2	TRBV19	TRBJ2-7	CASSIESGGAKYEQYF
TRBD1	TRBV7-2	TRBJ1-4	CASSRQGAIEKLFF
-	TRBV6-2/TRBV6-3	TRBJ1-2	CASSALQGDYGYTF
-	TRBV19	TRBJ1-2	CASRTANYGYTF
TRBD1	TRBV7-2	TRBJ1-2	CASSTRTGLNYGYTF
-	TRBV2	TRBJ2-2	CASSDRVGRTGELFF
-	TRBV21-1	TRBJ2-5	CASSKAMPSGGQETQYF
-	TRBV9	TRBJ2-7	CASSPIGRFYEQYF
-	TRBV27	TRBJ2-3	CASSLIPSTDTQYF
TRBD2	TRBV12-3/TRBV12-4	TRBJ2-7	CASSQGLAREQYF
TRBD1	TRBV5-6	TRBJ2-7	CASSRQGSGYEQYF
-	TRBV25-1	TRBJ2-2	CASSGRGHVGELFF
TRBD2	TRBV7-2	TRBJ2-1	CASSPSGRTRNEQFF
TRBD1	TRBV7-2	TRBJ2-3	CASSAGTGGTDTQYF
TRBD1	TRBV27	TRBJ2-2	CASTRDRGSGELFF
-	TRBV6-4	TRBJ1-5	CASSVEREVAPDQPQHF
TRBD2	TRBV27	TRBJ2-7	CASSRTSGTSYEQYF
TRBD1	TRBV7-8	TRBJ1-2	CASSPRGTGGVSGYTF